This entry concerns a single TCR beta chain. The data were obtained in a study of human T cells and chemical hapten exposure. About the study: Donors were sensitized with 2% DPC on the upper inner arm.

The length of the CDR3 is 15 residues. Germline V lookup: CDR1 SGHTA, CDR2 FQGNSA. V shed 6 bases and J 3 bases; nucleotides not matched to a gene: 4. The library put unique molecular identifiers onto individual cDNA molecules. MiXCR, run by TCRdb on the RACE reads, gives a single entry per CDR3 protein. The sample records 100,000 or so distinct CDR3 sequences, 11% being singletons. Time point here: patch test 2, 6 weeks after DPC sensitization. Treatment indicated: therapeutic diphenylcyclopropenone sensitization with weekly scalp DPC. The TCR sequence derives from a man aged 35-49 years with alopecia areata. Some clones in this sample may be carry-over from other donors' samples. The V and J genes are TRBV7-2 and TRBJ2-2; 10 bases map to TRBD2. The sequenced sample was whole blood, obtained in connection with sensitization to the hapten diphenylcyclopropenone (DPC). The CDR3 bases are TGTGCCAGCAGGACTACTAGCGGGGACACCGGGGAGCTGTTTTTT. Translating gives CASRTTSGDTGELFF.